The rows below give T cell receptor beta chains drawn from one sample of a study of T cells in Graves' hyperthyroidism and ophthalmopathy. MiXCR was run by TCRdb on the multiplex PCR reads, yielding one entry per CDR3 protein. The sample lists 300,000 to 350,000 distinct CDR3 sequences, 15% to 20% occurring once. The sample was blood. The source of these receptors is a woman in her 40s with Graves' ophthalmopathy. Each CDR3 is given with its conserved first and last residue. Fields, in order: CDR3 DNA, CDR3 protein, clone size, V gene, J gene, CDR3 length, D gene. A D gene is named only where the DNA matches it firmly. Expanded clones get a size class; other rows say once, few or many, or leave the size out.

cdr3_nt: TGTGCCAGCAGCCCAGGACAGGCTAACGAGCAGTACTTC
cdr3_aa: CASSPGQANEQYF
clone_size: few
v_call: TRBV7-9
j_call: TRBJ2-7
cdr3_length: 13
d_call: TRBD1

cdr3_nt: TGCGCCAGCAGAGGAGTCGGCGAGCAGTACTTC
cdr3_aa: CASRGVGEQYF
clone_size: many
v_call: TRBV5-1
j_call: TRBJ2-7
cdr3_length: 11
d_call: -

cdr3_nt: TGTGCCAGCAGTTTAGGGCGGAAAACCACGTTCGAGCAGTACTTC
cdr3_aa: CASSLGRKTTFEQYF
clone_size: -
v_call: TRBV11-2
j_call: TRBJ2-7
cdr3_length: 15
d_call: -

cdr3_nt: TGTGCCAGCACCCAGGGTGCGGGACCTGGCGAACAGTACTTC
cdr3_aa: CASTQGAGPGEQYF
clone_size: many
v_call: TRBV7-2
j_call: TRBJ2-7
cdr3_length: 14
d_call: -

cdr3_nt: TGCGCCAGCAGTGAGCGGACGCTTGGCTACACCTTC
cdr3_aa: CASSERTLGYTF
clone_size: many
v_call: TRBV10-2
j_call: TRBJ1-2
cdr3_length: 12
d_call: -

cdr3_nt: TGCAGTGCCCAACCCTCGAGACAGGGGAGGGCCAAAAACATTCAGTACTTC
cdr3_aa: CSAQPSRQGRAKNIQYF
clone_size: many
v_call: TRBV20-1
j_call: TRBJ2-4
cdr3_length: 17
d_call: TRBD1

cdr3_nt: TGTGCCAGGCTAAAAGGACAGAACTCTCCTGAAGCTTTCTTT
cdr3_aa: CARLKGQNSPEAFF
clone_size: many
v_call: TRBV2
j_call: TRBJ1-1
cdr3_length: 14
d_call: -

cdr3_nt: TGCGCCAGCAGCCTACAGGGATACCCCTACGAGCAGTACTTC
cdr3_aa: CASSLQGYPYEQYF
clone_size: many
v_call: TRBV5-1
j_call: TRBJ2-7
cdr3_length: 14
d_call: -

cdr3_nt: TGTGCCAGCAGTTACTCGCGGGGGGTCTCGTCCTATGGCTACACCTTC
cdr3_aa: CASSYSRGVSSYGYTF
clone_size: many
v_call: TRBV6-5
j_call: TRBJ1-2
cdr3_length: 16
d_call: -

cdr3_nt: TGTGCCAGCAGCGCCGGGACACCCAACACCGGGGAGCTGTTTTTT
cdr3_aa: CASSAGTPNTGELFF
clone_size: many
v_call: TRBV7-2
j_call: TRBJ2-2
cdr3_length: 15
d_call: -

cdr3_nt: TGTGCCAGCAGCGCCGCCCCCTCGCGGCCCTCCACCTTC
cdr3_aa: CASSAAPSRPSTF
clone_size: -
v_call: TRBV9
j_call: TRBJ1-2
cdr3_length: 13
d_call: -

cdr3_nt: TGTGCCAGCAGCCGGAGCAGGGGTTGGGGTGAGCAGTACTTC
cdr3_aa: CASSRSRGWGEQYF
clone_size: many
v_call: TRBV11-2
j_call: TRBJ2-7
cdr3_length: 14
d_call: -

cdr3_nt: TGTGCCATCAGTGAACTAGCGAGAGGGGACGAGCAGTACTTC
cdr3_aa: CAISELARGDEQYF
clone_size: many
v_call: TRBV10-3
j_call: TRBJ2-7
cdr3_length: 14
d_call: TRBD2

cdr3_nt: TGTGCCAGTAGGCGGGACTACAACTACGAGCAGTACTTC
cdr3_aa: CASRRDYNYEQYF
clone_size: many
v_call: TRBV19
j_call: TRBJ2-7
cdr3_length: 13
d_call: TRBD2

cdr3_nt: TGTGCCAGCAGGTGGGGATTTGGGAATCAGCCCCAGCATTTT
cdr3_aa: CASRWGFGNQPQHF
clone_size: -
v_call: TRBV28
j_call: TRBJ1-5
cdr3_length: 14
d_call: -

cdr3_nt: TGTGCCAGCCGGAGGGCTAGCGATGATATACAAGAGACCCAGTACTTC
cdr3_aa: CASRRASDDIQETQYF
clone_size: many
v_call: TRBV6-2/TRBV6-3
j_call: TRBJ2-5
cdr3_length: 16
d_call: -

cdr3_nt: TGTGCCAGCAGTCGACCGGGGTCTGGAAACACCATATATTTT
cdr3_aa: CASSRPGSGNTIYF
clone_size: -
v_call: TRBV6-1
j_call: TRBJ1-3
cdr3_length: 14
d_call: -

cdr3_nt: TGTGCCAGCAGTAGGGGGGCAACTGCGAACACTGAAGCTTTCTTT
cdr3_aa: CASSRGATANTEAFF
clone_size: -
v_call: TRBV6-1
j_call: TRBJ1-1
cdr3_length: 15
d_call: -

cdr3_nt: TGTGCCAGCAGCTTATGGGGTTGGGAGACCCAGTACTTC
cdr3_aa: CASSLWGWETQYF
clone_size: many
v_call: TRBV7-3
j_call: TRBJ2-5
cdr3_length: 13
d_call: -

cdr3_nt: TGTGCCAGCAGTTACTCGAGTGGGGCCATGGAGACCCAGTACTTC
cdr3_aa: CASSYSSGAMETQYF
clone_size: many
v_call: TRBV6-5
j_call: TRBJ2-5
cdr3_length: 15
d_call: -

cdr3_nt: TGTGCCAGCAGCTTGATGGGTGCGGAGACCCAGTACTTC
cdr3_aa: CASSLMGAETQYF
clone_size: -
v_call: TRBV13
j_call: TRBJ2-5
cdr3_length: 13
d_call: -

cdr3_nt: TGTGCCTGGAACCTCGATTATGGCTACACCTTC
cdr3_aa: CAWNLDYGYTF
clone_size: many
v_call: TRBV30
j_call: TRBJ1-2
cdr3_length: 11
d_call: -

cdr3_nt: TGTGCCAGCAGCGGAGGGACAGTTCCTGGAAACACCATATATTTT
cdr3_aa: CASSGGTVPGNTIYF
clone_size: -
v_call: TRBV9
j_call: TRBJ1-3
cdr3_length: 15
d_call: TRBD1

cdr3_nt: TGTGCCAGCAGTTTGAGGTTGGGAAACACCATATATTTT
cdr3_aa: CASSLRLGNTIYF
clone_size: -
v_call: TRBV13
j_call: TRBJ1-3
cdr3_length: 13
d_call: -

cdr3_nt: TGTGCCATCAGCGACCCTACGGGACTAGGGGACGAGCAGTACTTC
cdr3_aa: CAISDPTGLGDEQYF
clone_size: many
v_call: TRBV10-3
j_call: TRBJ2-7
cdr3_length: 15
d_call: TRBD2

cdr3_nt: TGTGCCAGTAGTATACTAGCGGGAGCCTACGAGCAGTACTTC
cdr3_aa: CASSILAGAYEQYF
clone_size: many
v_call: TRBV19
j_call: TRBJ2-7
cdr3_length: 14
d_call: TRBD2

cdr3_nt: TGTGCCAGTCGCGCGTGGGACAGTAACTTAGCTAACTATGGCTACACCTTC
cdr3_aa: CASRAWDSNLANYGYTF
clone_size: many
v_call: TRBV27
j_call: TRBJ1-2
cdr3_length: 17
d_call: TRBD1

cdr3_nt: TGCGCCAGCATGGACAGGGACCGAGACTACGAGCAGTACTTC
cdr3_aa: CASMDRDRDYEQYF
clone_size: many
v_call: TRBV10-2
j_call: TRBJ2-7
cdr3_length: 14
d_call: TRBD1

cdr3_nt: TGTGCCAGTAGGGGACTACTGGAGCAGTACTTC
cdr3_aa: CASRGLLEQYF
clone_size: many
v_call: TRBV19
j_call: TRBJ2-7
cdr3_length: 11
d_call: TRBD2

cdr3_nt: TGTGCCAGCAGTGAGGGACAGGGGGCTTTCAACACTGAAGCTTTCTTT
cdr3_aa: CASSEGQGAFNTEAFF
clone_size: -
v_call: TRBV6-1
j_call: TRBJ1-1
cdr3_length: 16
d_call: TRBD1

cdr3_nt: TGTGCCAGCAGCTTGGAAATAGCGGGAGGGTACGAGCAGTACTTC
cdr3_aa: CASSLEIAGGYEQYF
clone_size: many
v_call: TRBV28
j_call: TRBJ2-7
cdr3_length: 15
d_call: TRBD2

cdr3_nt: TGTGCCAGCAGTTTATCGGGACAGGTCGGAGGCTACACCTTC
cdr3_aa: CASSLSGQVGGYTF
clone_size: many
v_call: TRBV27
j_call: TRBJ1-2
cdr3_length: 14
d_call: TRBD1

cdr3_nt: TGTGCCAGCAGTGAGAAGGGTACCGGGGAGCTGTTTTTT
cdr3_aa: CASSEKGTGELFF
clone_size: many
v_call: TRBV6-4
j_call: TRBJ2-2
cdr3_length: 13
d_call: -

cdr3_nt: TGTGCCAGCAGTTTATTTTCGACACAGACCCGAGGCACCGGGGAGCTGTTTTTT
cdr3_aa: CASSLFSTQTRGTGELFF
clone_size: many
v_call: TRBV28
j_call: TRBJ2-2
cdr3_length: 18
d_call: -

cdr3_nt: TGTGCCAGCAGTCCCCCTTTAGAGGGGTTAATATACGAGCAGTACTTC
cdr3_aa: CASSPPLEGLIYEQYF
clone_size: few
v_call: TRBV28
j_call: TRBJ2-7
cdr3_length: 16
d_call: -

cdr3_nt: TGCAGTGCTAGAGCATGGGCAGGGTTGGACTACGAGCAGTACTTC
cdr3_aa: CSARAWAGLDYEQYF
clone_size: many
v_call: TRBV20-1
j_call: TRBJ2-7
cdr3_length: 15
d_call: -

cdr3_nt: TGTGCCAGCAGTTTGTGGGAAGAGAACACCGGGGAGCTGTTTTTT
cdr3_aa: CASSLWEENTGELFF
clone_size: many
v_call: TRBV28
j_call: TRBJ2-2
cdr3_length: 15
d_call: -

cdr3_nt: TGCGCCAGCAGCTTATCCGGGACAGGGGCCAAAAACATTCAGTACTTC
cdr3_aa: CASSLSGTGAKNIQYF
clone_size: few
v_call: TRBV5-1
j_call: TRBJ2-4
cdr3_length: 16
d_call: TRBD1

cdr3_nt: TGTGCCAGCAGCCCCATAGCGGGAGGGCCGGACGAGCAGTACTTC
cdr3_aa: CASSPIAGGPDEQYF
clone_size: -
v_call: TRBV12-3/TRBV12-4
j_call: TRBJ2-7
cdr3_length: 15
d_call: TRBD2

cdr3_nt: TGTGCCAGCAGCACAAGAGGGGACAGGGAGTTTCGCGGCTACACCTTC
cdr3_aa: CASSTRGDREFRGYTF
clone_size: -
v_call: TRBV7-3
j_call: TRBJ1-2
cdr3_length: 16
d_call: TRBD1

cdr3_nt: TGTGCCAGCAGTCCCATAGGGAGAAACACCATATATTTT
cdr3_aa: CASSPIGRNTIYF
clone_size: many
v_call: TRBV12-3/TRBV12-4
j_call: TRBJ1-3
cdr3_length: 13
d_call: -

cdr3_nt: TGTGCCAGCAGCTTCTCGACTAGTTCCGAGCAGTACTTC
cdr3_aa: CASSFSTSSEQYF
clone_size: -
v_call: TRBV11-2
j_call: TRBJ2-7
cdr3_length: 13
d_call: -

cdr3_nt: TGTGCCACCAGCGGCGGTCCCCCCGACTATGGCTACACCTTC
cdr3_aa: CATSGGPPDYGYTF
clone_size: many
v_call: TRBV24-1
j_call: TRBJ1-2
cdr3_length: 14
d_call: -

cdr3_nt: TGTGCCAGCAGTGATCCGGGGGCCTCCCGAACAACCGGGGAGCTGTTTTTT
cdr3_aa: CASSDPGASRTTGELFF
clone_size: once
v_call: TRBV6-1
j_call: TRBJ2-2
cdr3_length: 17
d_call: -

cdr3_nt: TGTGCCAGCAGTACGGACCTCCGGGGAGAGACCCAGTACTTC
cdr3_aa: CASSTDLRGETQYF
clone_size: many
v_call: TRBV28
j_call: TRBJ2-5
cdr3_length: 14
d_call: -

cdr3_nt: TGTGCCACCAGTGAGGCAGGGCGAACCGGGGAGCTGTTTTTT
cdr3_aa: CATSEAGRTGELFF
clone_size: -
v_call: TRBV24-1
j_call: TRBJ2-2
cdr3_length: 14
d_call: -

cdr3_nt: TGTGCCAGCAGCTTAAGTCCGGACGACCCCTACGAGCAGTACTTC
cdr3_aa: CASSLSPDDPYEQYF
clone_size: many
v_call: TRBV11-2
j_call: TRBJ2-7
cdr3_length: 15
d_call: -

cdr3_nt: TGTGCCAGCAGCCACCCAGGGGGGACATCGGAGACCCAGTACTTC
cdr3_aa: CASSHPGGTSETQYF
clone_size: many
v_call: TRBV7-6
j_call: TRBJ2-5
cdr3_length: 15
d_call: -

cdr3_nt: TGTGCCAGCATGGCGGGGGACCGCTTGAATCAGCCCCAGCATTTT
cdr3_aa: CASMAGDRLNQPQHF
clone_size: many
v_call: TRBV6-1
j_call: TRBJ1-5
cdr3_length: 15
d_call: -

cdr3_nt: TGTGCCACCAGCTTCGGACAGGGGTTCAACGAGCAGTACTTC
cdr3_aa: CATSFGQGFNEQYF
clone_size: many
v_call: TRBV15
j_call: TRBJ2-7
cdr3_length: 14
d_call: TRBD1

cdr3_nt: TGTGCCAGCATTTGGGAGACCGCATCCTACGAGCAGTACTTC
cdr3_aa: CASIWETASYEQYF
clone_size: -
v_call: TRBV6-5
j_call: TRBJ2-7
cdr3_length: 14
d_call: -

cdr3_nt: TGTGCCAGCAGCCACGGACTAGCGGGACGAGCCAAAAACATTCAGTACTTC
cdr3_aa: CASSHGLAGRAKNIQYF
clone_size: few
v_call: TRBV14
j_call: TRBJ2-4
cdr3_length: 17
d_call: TRBD2

cdr3_nt: TGTGCCAGCTCCGATCCGGGGGGCGGAAACTATGGCTACACCTTC
cdr3_aa: CASSDPGGGNYGYTF
clone_size: many
v_call: TRBV28
j_call: TRBJ1-2
cdr3_length: 15
d_call: -

cdr3_nt: TGTGCCAGCAGTTATAGGAGGGGATGGAACACTGAAGCTTTCTTT
cdr3_aa: CASSYRRGWNTEAFF
clone_size: many
v_call: TRBV11-1
j_call: TRBJ1-1
cdr3_length: 15
d_call: -

cdr3_nt: TGTGCCAGCAGTTTAGCGGGAGGACTCGAAGAGACCCAGTACTTC
cdr3_aa: CASSLAGGLEETQYF
clone_size: -
v_call: TRBV12-3/TRBV12-4
j_call: TRBJ2-5
cdr3_length: 15
d_call: -

cdr3_nt: TGCAGCGTTGAAGCTCGGACAGGGCCCCAAGAGACCCAGTACTTC
cdr3_aa: CSVEARTGPQETQYF
clone_size: -
v_call: TRBV29-1
j_call: TRBJ2-5
cdr3_length: 15
d_call: TRBD1

cdr3_nt: TGCGCCAGCAGCCAGGTACAGGATAGCAATCAGCCCCAGCATTTT
cdr3_aa: CASSQVQDSNQPQHF
clone_size: many
v_call: TRBV4-1
j_call: TRBJ1-5
cdr3_length: 15
d_call: -

cdr3_nt: TGTGCCTGGAGGTACGGCGGGAGCGTAGACGAGCAGTACTTC
cdr3_aa: CAWRYGGSVDEQYF
clone_size: many
v_call: TRBV30
j_call: TRBJ2-7
cdr3_length: 14
d_call: TRBD2